This section outlines one T cell receptor (beta chain) sequence together with its context. This clonotype was seen only a few times. Its antigen specificity is not known. Base quality data are lacking; no much larger clone is found one base away. This sample is part of a study of blood T cells in healthy people across ages (dated by TCRdb to the mid-2010s). At the level of the whole study: In model experiments, roughly one uniquely barcoded TCR beta cDNA molecule per two T cells was captured by template switching. Donors were grouped into four age groups: young (average approximately 15 years), middle-aged (around 39), aged (around 60) and long-lived (around 80). To track age-related changes in TCR beta repertoire diversity, the study relied on deep sequencing normalized with unique cDNA molecular identifiers. For two donors (one aged 18 to 30 and one aged 80 or older), the study analyzed two additional independent replicas of 1 million unique cDNA reads from the same blood draw.

Libraries came from 5' RACE. Sequencing used an Illumina HiSeq 2500. The second PCR ran for about 6 to 12 cycles and used a J-beta primer mix along with a sample-barcoded 5' primer. A template-switch 5' adaptor carrying 12 random nucleotides introduced a unique molecular identifier onto each TCR beta cDNA molecule. Each sample yielded at least 3 million CDR3-containing paired-end reads. The Mint cDNA synthesis kit, primed by a TRBC-specific oligonucleotide, was used to synthesize first-strand cDNA from all RNA. After uracil-DNA glycosylase treatment, a first 18-cycle PCR used universal primers M1SS and BC2_uni_R on all cDNA. Concerning the study's data processing: Normalization of each sample was performed by random selection of 1 million high-quality reads, each carrying a distinct molecular identifier. Reads sharing molecular identifiers were discarded rather than binned into consensus sequences. MiTCR, set to a Q25 quality threshold and the strictest error-elimination algorithm, was used for CDR3 identification, clonotype clustering and error correction. A nonparametric unseen species model using Euler transformation provided a lower-bound estimate of total TCR beta diversity. The public reads were run again by TCRdb, first through fastp at Q25 and then through MiXCR, and only productive beta chains were kept. Entries are consolidated by CDR3 protein sequence, retaining the most common genes and DNA. TCRdb, rather than the study authors, made the V and J calls. Recorded for this sample are around 800,000 distinct CDR3 sequences; 20% to 30% of them occurred a single time. The leading ten clones occupy around 3% of the sample.

Trimming costs V 4 bases and J 6 bases, and their ends lie 12 bases apart. The CDR3 holds 13 amino acids from the cysteine to the phenylalanine. Only the CDR3 DNA stays, 39 bases, in frame from base 1. The donors were around 39 Caucasian individuals from Russia, aged roughly 6 to 100 years, who were systemically healthy. Each donor gave about 11 milliliters of peripheral blood, drawn into EDTA-treated Vacutainer tubes. Ficoll-Paque density-gradient centrifugation was used to isolate PBMCs, with at least 7 million per sample. Trizol reagent was used to extract total RNA from the PBMCs, yielding at least 5 micrograms per sample. The percentages of naive CD45RAhigh/CD27high T cells were determined by flow cytometry on a PBMC aliquot from every donor. What the authors observed across the whole study: Observed TCR beta diversity correlated strongly with the percentage of naive T cells measured by flow cytometry. Because profiling used bulk unsorted PBMCs, naive and antigen-experienced compartments could not be compared conclusively. The CMV infection status of donors was not known, potentially confounding age-related changes in expanded clonotypes. The long-lived group showed more naive CD4+ T cells, fewer expanded clones and increased TCR diversity than the aged group, suggesting age selection. Total diversity estimates from one million sequenced T cells were considered lower bounds and underestimates. Observed TCR beta diversity per million T cells fell roughly linearly with age, and a significant reduction was already apparent by age approximately 41.

In addition, the sample was reused for a study of T cells of mothers and their children. The second study, in turn, reports: The donors were nine systemically healthy Caucasian individuals, made up of three mothers and their six children. cDNA synthesis consumed the entire amount of extracted RNA, loaded at 1.5 ug RNA in each 15 ul reaction. In the second PCR, the M1S primer introduced both the sample barcodes and 2-4 random nucleotides. More than 9 million TCR beta CDR3 reads were obtained from each mother, and millions of reads were obtained from each child. Thymic selection shapes the output of TCR recombination in a similar way in related and unrelated pairs, and inherited differences have a minor effect. Normalized repertoire overlap was always slightly but never significantly higher in related than unrelated mother-child pairs. No persistent microchimeric T cell clones were detected, at a sensitivity of roughly 96 clones per million clonotypes. In the study, deep NGS was used to compare the TCR beta repertoires of mothers and children, and features distinguishing related mother-child pairs from unrelated individuals were sought. On average, the children were 11 +/- 4 years old, while the mothers were 40 +/- 4 years old. Libraries were sequenced on Illumina HiSeq 2000 with 100+100 nt paired-end reads after adapter ligation with NEBNext reagents. To prevent cross-contamination, the mother and child libraries were prepared one month apart and sequenced in separate runs. For each donor, somewhere between about 500,000 and 2,000,000 distinct TCR beta clonotypes were identified. Naive TCR beta clonotypes were estimated from low-frequency clonotypes matched to each donor's FACS-determined naive share, without sorting.

Sequencing was carried out using blood. The sequence joins TRBV12-3 or TRBV12-4 to TRBJ1-2, with no confidently assigned D gene. This clonotype was obtained from a boy aged 5-17 years in good health. This receptor has the CDR3 CASSSSAGDGYTF. The nucleotide sequence is TGTGCCAGCAGTTCCAGCGCGGGCGATGGCTACACCTTC.